The 3 T cell receptor beta chains below come from one sample, sequenced in a study of esophageal squamous cell carcinoma under preoperative chemotherapy. Time point: before preoperative PTX-NDP chemotherapy. A single record per CDR3 protein comes from TCRdb applying MiXCR to the PCR reads. The sample carries about 16,000 distinct CDR3 sequences, under 55% recorded once. Sample acquisition took place from a patient given preoperative chemotherapy. These receptors were obtained from a human donor with esophageal squamous cell carcinoma. The donor label of this sample is uncertain.

In regard to this clonotype: Germline and junction disagree at one end, which may indicate a read error. The J gene is TRBJ2-3, the V gene TRBV7-8; a weak D match, TRBD2 (6 bases). The CDR3 is 15 residues long. CDR1 SGHVS and CDR2 FQNEAQ come from the germline V gene. The CDR3 DNA is TGTGCCAGCAGCCCGGGGACGGGGGAGAAAGACACGCAGTATTTC. Amino acid sequence: CASSPGTGEKDTQYF.

This clonotype was seen more than once but under ten times. This chain joins TRBV11-3 and TRBJ2-1, with TRBD2 matching over 15 bases. V was clipped by 1 base and J by 1 base; unmatched bases: 2. The CDR3 runs to 18 residues. Germline assignment: CDR1 SGHNT and CDR2 YENEEA. CDR3 amino acids: CASSLGTSGRVSYNEQFF. In DNA, the CDR3 is TGTGCCAGCAGCTTAGGGACTAGCGGGAGGGTATCCTACAATGAGCAGTTCTTC.

About this clonotype: A read error is likely, as this CDR3 ends without the conserved phenylalanine or tryptophan. The limits of the CDR3 on the DNA are not certain, so only TCRdb's listed CDR3 is given. The V and J genes are TRBV7-9 and TRBJ2-5; the table's D call TRBD2 went unverified against the DNA. The CDR3 length is 14 residues, termini included. The germline gives CDR1 SEHNR, CDR2 FQNEAQ (reference sequence). The CDR3 sequence is CASSSAGWQETRYS.